This T cell receptor (beta chain) came from a study of blood T cell repertoires in COVID-19. Study overall: The samples span acute and convalescent COVID-19 from the United States, Italy and Spain.

The method was immunoSEQ multiplex PCR; TCRdb's version includes in-frame clones alone and lacks a portion of them. The sample yields under 300,000 clones, about 90% seen once. The study assigned cohorts using participant-reported clinical history. Germline V gene data show CDR1 as SGDLS and CDR2 as YYNGEE. The CDR3 covers 14 residues. V lost 6 bases, J lost 1 base, and 13 bases lay in between. The TCR originated in a human donor in a cohort exposed to, infected with or recovered from COVID-19 (not recorded which). The donor label of this sample is uncertain. This rearrangement joins TRBV9 to TRBJ1-1; no definite D call. Sequencing was performed on PBMCs or T cells enriched from blood (not recorded which). In DNA, the CDR3 is TGTGCCAGCAACGAGGGAGGGAAGAACACTGAAGCTTTCTTT. As protein: CASNEGGKNTEAFF.